This section outlines one T cell receptor (beta chain) sequence together with its context. These data are taken from a study of tissue T cells after allogeneic stem cell transplantation. Adult allogeneic hematopoietic cell transplant recipients with steroid-refractory graft-versus-host disease were prospectively enrolled for research autopsy. CDR3 sequences, V/J genes, frequencies and template counts came from survey-depth TCRbeta sequencing. The protocol was immunoSEQ multiplex PCR, while the TCRdb copy is restricted to in-frame clones and leaves out a portion. This sample has 2,500 to 3,000 clones, with about 68% found just once. This CDR3 is built from 13 residues. With 8 bases clipped from V and 2 bases from J, the junction kept 6 bases outside the gene matches. The germline CDR1 and CDR2 sequences are SGHNT and YYREEE (reference sequence).

The rearrangement joins TRBV5-4 to TRBJ2-5; TRBD1 matches 7 bases. The sequence was obtained from a male patient at least 60 years old with steroid-refractory graft-versus-host disease after an allogeneic stem cell transplant. Some T cells may be provided by the graft donor. Sample: duodenal tissue, taken at autopsy. CDR3 nucleotide sequence: TGTGCCAGTACACAGGGGAGACAAGAGACCCAGTACTTC. Translated: CASTQGRQETQYF.